The subject of this entry is one T cell receptor beta chain. The antigen is undetermined. The record originates from a study of naive and memory T cell subsets. V lost 6 bases to trimming and J lost 1 base, with 13 bases between them. The CDR3 has 13 residues. Per germline, CDR1 DFQATT and CDR2 SNEGSKA (reference sequence). Study-level points and caveats: Activation and differentiation may alter RNA-based TCR counts. A clonotype means one alpha or beta sequence, not an alpha/beta pair. From naive to CM, EM and EMRA, diversity decreased and Gini increased. Possibly reflecting memory cells re-expressing CD45RA, a few larger clonotypes occurred in naive repertoires, especially CD8.

The beta constant-region primer was an equimolar mix of two oligonucleotides covering TRBC1 and TRBC2. Four rounds of PCR amplified the ligated cDNA using nested alpha and beta constant-region primers plus SP2. Ligation attached a single-stranded oligonucleotide with a 12-nucleotide UMI and the SP2 primer to the cDNA 3' end. TCRdb reanalysed the UMI-ligation and nested PCR reads using MiXCR and keeps one entry per CDR3 protein. Of roughly 99,000 distinct CDR3 sequences in the sample, approximately 10% were seen once. The chain employs TRBV20-1 and TRBJ2-7, with D perhaps TRBD1 or TRBD2 (7 bases each). Sequenced material: naive CD4+ T cells from blood. The TCR originated in a human donor in good health. CDR3 nucleotides: TGCAGTGCCCCAGGGGGGGGGTCCTACGAGCAGTACTTC. It encodes CSAPGGGSYEQYF.